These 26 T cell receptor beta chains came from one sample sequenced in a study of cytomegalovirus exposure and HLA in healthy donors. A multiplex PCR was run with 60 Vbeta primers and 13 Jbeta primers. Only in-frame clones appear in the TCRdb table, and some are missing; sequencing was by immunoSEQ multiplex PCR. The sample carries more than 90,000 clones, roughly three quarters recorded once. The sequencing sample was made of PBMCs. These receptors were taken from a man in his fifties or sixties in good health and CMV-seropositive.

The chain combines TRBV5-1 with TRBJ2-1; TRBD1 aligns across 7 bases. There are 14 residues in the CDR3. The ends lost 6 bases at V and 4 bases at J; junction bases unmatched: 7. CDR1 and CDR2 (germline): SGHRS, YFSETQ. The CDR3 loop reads CASKVQTGYNEQFF. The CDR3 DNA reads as TGCGCCAGCAAAGTACAGACAGGGTACAATGAGCAGTTCTTC.

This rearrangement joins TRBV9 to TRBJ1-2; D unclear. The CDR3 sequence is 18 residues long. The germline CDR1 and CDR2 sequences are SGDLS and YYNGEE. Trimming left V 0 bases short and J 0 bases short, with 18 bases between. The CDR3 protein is CASSVAVYSSPANYGYTF. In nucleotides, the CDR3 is TGTGCCAGCAGCGTAGCTGTCTACAGCAGTCCTGCTAACTATGGCTACACCTTC. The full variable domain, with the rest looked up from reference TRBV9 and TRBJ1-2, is DSGVTQTPKHLITATGQRVTLRCSPRSGDLSVYWYQQSLDQGLQFLIQYYNGEERAKGNILERFSAQQFPDLHSELNLSSLELGDSALYFCASSVAVYSSPANYGYTFGSGTRLTVV.

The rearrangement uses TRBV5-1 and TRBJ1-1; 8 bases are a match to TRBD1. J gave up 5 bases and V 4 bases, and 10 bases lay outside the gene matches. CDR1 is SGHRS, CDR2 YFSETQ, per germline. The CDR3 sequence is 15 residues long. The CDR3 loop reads CASSGGGQGGTEAFF. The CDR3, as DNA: TGCGCCAGCAGCGGCGGAGGACAGGGTGGAACTGAAGCTTTCTTT.

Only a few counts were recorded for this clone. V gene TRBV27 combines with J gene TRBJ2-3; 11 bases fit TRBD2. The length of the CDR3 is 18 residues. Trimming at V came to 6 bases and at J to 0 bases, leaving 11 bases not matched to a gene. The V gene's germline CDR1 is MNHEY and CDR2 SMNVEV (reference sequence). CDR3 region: CASRTPGLAVTSTDTQYF. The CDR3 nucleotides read TGTGCCAGCAGAACCCCGGGACTAGCGGTTACTAGCACAGATACGCAGTATTTT.

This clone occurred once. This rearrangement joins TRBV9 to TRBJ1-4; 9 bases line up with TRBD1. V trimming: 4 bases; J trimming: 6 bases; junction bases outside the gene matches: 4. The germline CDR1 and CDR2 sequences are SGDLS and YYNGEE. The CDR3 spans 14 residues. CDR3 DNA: TGTGCCAGCAGCTCCCGGACAGGGGATGAAAAACTGTTTTTT. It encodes CASSSRTGDEKLFF.

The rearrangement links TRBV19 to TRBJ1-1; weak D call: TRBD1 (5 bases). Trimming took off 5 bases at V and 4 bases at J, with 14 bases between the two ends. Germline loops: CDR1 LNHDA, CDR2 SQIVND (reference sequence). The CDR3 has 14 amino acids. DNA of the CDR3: TGTGCCAGTAGTTACCCCGGGGGGATCACTGAAGCTTTCTTT. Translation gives CASSYPGGITEAFF.

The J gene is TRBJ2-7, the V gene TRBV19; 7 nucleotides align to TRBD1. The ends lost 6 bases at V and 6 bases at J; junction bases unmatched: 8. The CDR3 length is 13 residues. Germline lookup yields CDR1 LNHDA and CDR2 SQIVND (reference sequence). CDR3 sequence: CASSLGQSGEQYF. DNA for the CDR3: TGTGCCAGTAGCCTGGGACAGTCAGGCGAGCAGTACTTC.

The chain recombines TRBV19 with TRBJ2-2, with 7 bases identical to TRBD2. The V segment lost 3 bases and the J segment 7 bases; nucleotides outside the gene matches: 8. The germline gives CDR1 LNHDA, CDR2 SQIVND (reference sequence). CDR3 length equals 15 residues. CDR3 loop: CASSIRSSGGGELFF. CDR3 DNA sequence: TGTGCCAGTAGTATTAGGTCTAGCGGAGGCGGGGAGCTGTTTTTT.

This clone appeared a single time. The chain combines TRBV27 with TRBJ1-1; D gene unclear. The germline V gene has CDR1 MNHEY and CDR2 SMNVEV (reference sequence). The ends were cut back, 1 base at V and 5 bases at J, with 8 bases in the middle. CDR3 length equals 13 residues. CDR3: CASSLYRGTEAFF. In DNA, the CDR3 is TGTGCCAGCAGTTTATATCGGGGAACTGAAGCTTTCTTT.

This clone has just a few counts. CDR3 amino acids: CASSLGHLREGSNIQYF. The CDR3 nucleotides read TGTGCCAGCAGCTTAGGCCATCTGCGGGAGGGCTCAAACATTCAGTACTTC. The chain links TRBV13 to TRBJ2-4; the match to TRBD2 covers 9 bases. The CDR3 is 17 amino acids. Germline CDR1 reads PRHDT; CDR2 reads FYEKMQ (reference sequence). The J segment lost 6 bases and the V segment lost 0 bases, leaving 9 bases of the junction unmatched. The whole variable domain, remainder taken from reference TRBV13 and TRBJ2-4, is AAGVIQSPRHLIKEKRETATLKCYPIPRHDTVYWYQQGPGQDPQFLISFYEKMQSDKGSIPDRFSAQQFSDYHSELNMSSLELGDSALYFCASSLGHLREGSNIQYFGAGTRLSVL.

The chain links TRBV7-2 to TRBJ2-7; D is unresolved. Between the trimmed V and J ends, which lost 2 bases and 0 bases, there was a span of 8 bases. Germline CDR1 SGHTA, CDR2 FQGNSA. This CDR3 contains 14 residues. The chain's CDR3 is CASSLTYPSYEQYF. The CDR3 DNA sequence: TGTGCCAGCAGCTTAACCTACCCCTCCTACGAGCAGTACTTC.

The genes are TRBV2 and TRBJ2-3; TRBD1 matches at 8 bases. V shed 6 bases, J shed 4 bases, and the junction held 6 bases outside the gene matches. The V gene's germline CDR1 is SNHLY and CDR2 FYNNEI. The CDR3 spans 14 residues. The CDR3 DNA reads TGTGCCAGCAGGATGGACAGGGTGGCAGATACGCAGTATTTT. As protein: CASRMDRVADTQYF.

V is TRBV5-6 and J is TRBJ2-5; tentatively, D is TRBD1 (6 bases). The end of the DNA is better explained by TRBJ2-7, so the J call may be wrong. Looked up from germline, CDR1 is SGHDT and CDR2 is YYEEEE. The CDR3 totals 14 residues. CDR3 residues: CASSLGGGTYEQYF. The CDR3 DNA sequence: TGTGCCAGCAGCTTGGGTGGGGGCACCTACGAGCAGTACTTC.

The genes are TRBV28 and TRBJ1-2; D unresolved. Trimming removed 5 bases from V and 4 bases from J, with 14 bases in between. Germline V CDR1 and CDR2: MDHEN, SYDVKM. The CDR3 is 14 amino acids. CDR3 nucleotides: TGTGCCAGCAGTATCGACGAGAGCGTCTATGGCTACACCTTC. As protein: CASSIDESVYGYTF.

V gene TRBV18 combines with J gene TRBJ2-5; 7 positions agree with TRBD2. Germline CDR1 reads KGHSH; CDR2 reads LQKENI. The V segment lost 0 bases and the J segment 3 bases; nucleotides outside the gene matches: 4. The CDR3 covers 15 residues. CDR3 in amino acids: CASSPPGGGKETQYF. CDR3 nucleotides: TGTGCCAGCTCACCACCGGGCGGGGGAAAAGAGACCCAGTACTTC.

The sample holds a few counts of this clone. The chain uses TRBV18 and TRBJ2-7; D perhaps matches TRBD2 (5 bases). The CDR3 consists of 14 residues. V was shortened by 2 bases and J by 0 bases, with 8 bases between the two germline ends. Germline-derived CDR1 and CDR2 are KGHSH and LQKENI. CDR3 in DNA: TGTGCCAGCTCACCAGGAGGAAACTCCTACGAGCAGTACTTC. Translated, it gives CASSPGGNSYEQYF.

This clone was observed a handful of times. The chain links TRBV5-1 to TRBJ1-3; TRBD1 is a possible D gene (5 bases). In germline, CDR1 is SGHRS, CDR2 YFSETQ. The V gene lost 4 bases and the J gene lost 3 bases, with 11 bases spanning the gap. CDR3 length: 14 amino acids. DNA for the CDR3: TGCGCCAGCAGCCTCCCTGACAGTGGAAACACCATATATTTT. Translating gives CASSLPDSGNTIYF.

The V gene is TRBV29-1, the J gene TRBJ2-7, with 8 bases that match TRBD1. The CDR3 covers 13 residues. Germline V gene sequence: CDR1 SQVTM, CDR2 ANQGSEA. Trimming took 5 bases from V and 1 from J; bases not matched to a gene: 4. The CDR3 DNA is TGCAGCGTTATCGGACAGGGTTCCTACGAGCAGTACTTC. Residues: CSVIGQGSYEQYF.

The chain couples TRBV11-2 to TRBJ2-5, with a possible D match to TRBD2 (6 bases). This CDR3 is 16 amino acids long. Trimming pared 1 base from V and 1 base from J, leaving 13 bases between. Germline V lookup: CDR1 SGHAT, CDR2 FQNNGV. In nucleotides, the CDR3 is TGTGCCAGCAGCTTAGGGAGGGAACCAATCCAAGAGACCCAGTACTTC. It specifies CASSLGREPIQETQYF.

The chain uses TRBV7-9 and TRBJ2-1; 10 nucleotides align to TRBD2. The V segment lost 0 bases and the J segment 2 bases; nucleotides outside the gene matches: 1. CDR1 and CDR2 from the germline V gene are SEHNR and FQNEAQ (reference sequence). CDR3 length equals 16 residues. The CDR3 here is CASSLALAGAYNEQFF. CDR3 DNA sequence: TGTGCCAGCAGCTTAGCTCTAGCGGGGGCCTACAATGAGCAGTTCTTC.

CDR3 residues: CASTLGGPNTGELFF. The CDR3 nucleotides are TGCGCCAGCACCCTCGGGGGACCCAACACCGGGGAGCTGTTTTTT. The rearrangement links TRBV5-1 to TRBJ2-2; tentatively, D is TRBD2 (6 bases). V lost 6 bases, J lost 2 bases, and 14 bases lay in between. CDR3 length equals 15 residues. Germline V gene sequence: CDR1 SGHRS, CDR2 YFSETQ.

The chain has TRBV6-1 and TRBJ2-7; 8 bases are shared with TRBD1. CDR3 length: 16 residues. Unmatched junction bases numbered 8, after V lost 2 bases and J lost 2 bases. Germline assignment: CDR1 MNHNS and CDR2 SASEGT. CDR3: CASSEFGQGAAYEQYF. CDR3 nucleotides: TGTGCCAGCAGTGAATTTGGCCAGGGGGCGGCCTACGAGCAGTACTTC.

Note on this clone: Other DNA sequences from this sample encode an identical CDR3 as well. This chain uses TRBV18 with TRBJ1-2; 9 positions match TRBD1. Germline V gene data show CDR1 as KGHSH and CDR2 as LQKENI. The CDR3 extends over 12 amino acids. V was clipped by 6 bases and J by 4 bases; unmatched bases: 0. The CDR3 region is CASSTGGYGYTF. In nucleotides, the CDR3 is TGTGCCAGCTCGACAGGGGGCTATGGCTACACCTTC.

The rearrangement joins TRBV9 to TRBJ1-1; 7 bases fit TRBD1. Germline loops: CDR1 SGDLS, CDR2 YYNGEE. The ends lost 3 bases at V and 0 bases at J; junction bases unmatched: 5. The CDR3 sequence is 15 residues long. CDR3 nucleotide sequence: TGTGCCAGCAGCGGGCGGACAGGTCTGAACACTGAAGCTTTCTTT. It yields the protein CASSGRTGLNTEAFF.

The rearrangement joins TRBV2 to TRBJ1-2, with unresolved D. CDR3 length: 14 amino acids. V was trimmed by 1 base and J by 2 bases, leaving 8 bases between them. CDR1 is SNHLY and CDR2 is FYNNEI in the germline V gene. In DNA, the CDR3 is TGTGCCAGCAGTGAAGTTGGAGCCAACTATGGCTACACCTTC. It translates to CASSEVGANYGYTF.

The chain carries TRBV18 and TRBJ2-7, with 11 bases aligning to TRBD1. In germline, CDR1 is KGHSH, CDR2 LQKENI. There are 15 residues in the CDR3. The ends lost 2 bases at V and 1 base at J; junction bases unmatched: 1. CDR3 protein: CASSPGTGGSYEQYF. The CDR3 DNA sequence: TGTGCCAGCTCACCAGGGACAGGGGGTTCCTACGAGCAGTACTTC.